This T cell receptor beta chain was identified in a study of TIL therapy for anti-PD-1-resistant metastatic lung cancer. Across the study: Most patients had lung adenocarcinoma. Tumors carried a median 1.5 non-synonymous mutations per megabase.

The immunoSEQ assay was v3. Only in-frame clones appear in the TCRdb table, and some are missing; sequencing was by immunoSEQ multiplex PCR. The sample records about 32,000 clones, 70% to 80% being singletons. Time point noted: pre-treatment sample, taken before nivolumab and TIL therapy. Enrollment ran from 2017 to early 2020. Germline CDR1 MNHNS, CDR2 SASEGT. This CDR3 region has 18 residues. Trimming cost V 3 bases and J 3 bases; bases outside gene matches: 11. The sequence was collected from a woman aged 25-80 years with non-small cell lung cancer. This chain links TRBV6-1 with TRBJ2-5; 12 bases agree with TRBD1. The sequencing used blood, collected at baseline. CDR3 amino acids: CASSDFVMGQGAKETQYF. For the CDR3, the DNA is TGTGCCAGCAGTGACTTTGTAATGGGACAGGGGGCTAAAGAGACCCAGTACTTC.